The rows below give T cell receptor beta chains drawn from one sample of a study of CD8 T cells in Susac syndrome. TCRdb fed the immunoSEQ multiplex PCR reads into MiXCR, producing one record per CDR3 protein. The table lists under 200,000 distinct CDR3 sequences, over 85% of them singletons. The sequenced material came from CD4+ T cells from PBMCs. All receptors come from a human donor in good health. The CDR3 runs from the conserved cysteine through the conserved F or W. The D gene is left open where the match is weak. Rows give clone size only sometimes, using once, few, many, or a class for an expanded clone.

d_gene,j_gene,abundance,v_gene,CDR3aa,CDR3nt
NA,TRBJ2-3,NA,TRBV29-1,CSVVIAAGTDTQYF,TGCAGCGTTGTGATAGCGGCCGGCACAGATACGCAGTATTTT
NA,TRBJ2-1,NA,TRBV11-2,CASSSRQVNEQFF,TGTGCCAGCAGCTCTAGACAGGTGAATGAGCAGTTCTTC
TRBD1,TRBJ1-1,NA,TRBV11-2,CASLPGQGNTEAFF,TGTGCCAGCTTACCGGGACAGGGGAACACTGAAGCTTTCTTT
NA,TRBJ2-5,NA,TRBV21-1,CASSKVPRWVLDQETQYF,TGTGCCAGCAGCAAAGTGCCTAGATGGGTCCTCGACCAAGAGACCCAGTACTTC
TRBD2,TRBJ2-3,NA,TRBV4-3,CASSQDLAGGLGTDTQYF,TGCGCCAGCAGCCAAGACCTAGCGGGGGGGCTGGGAACAGATACGCAGTATTTT
NA,TRBJ2-5,NA,TRBV2,CASSEVGGGETQYF,TGTGCCAGCAGTGAAGTAGGGGGGGGAGAGACCCAGTACTTC
NA,TRBJ1-2,NA,TRBV12-3/TRBV12-4,CASSLRAADSNYGYTF,TGTGCCAGCAGTTTAAGGGCAGCAGATTCTAACTATGGCTACACCTTC
TRBD2,TRBJ2-1,once,TRBV15,CATSIAGGSYNEQFF,TGTGCCACCAGCATAGCGGGGGGCTCCTACAATGAGCAGTTCTTC
NA,TRBJ2-7,NA,TRBV29-1,CSVEATVNGYEQYF,TGCAGCGTTGAAGCGACAGTAAATGGGTACGAGCAGTACTTC
TRBD2,TRBJ2-2,NA,TRBV29-1,CSGTTSGSTGELFF,TGCAGCGGGACAACTAGCGGGAGTACCGGGGAGCTGTTTTTT
NA,TRBJ1-6,NA,TRBV9,CASSVATRFSPLHF,TGTGCCAGCAGCGTAGCTACCAGGTTTTCACCCCTCCACTTT
NA,TRBJ1-1,NA,TRBV12-3/TRBV12-4,CASSPINMNTEAFF,TGTGCCAGCAGCCCCATTAACATGAACACTGAAGCTTTCTTT
TRBD1,TRBJ2-1,NA,TRBV5-4,CASSLGQGAPGEQFF,TGTGCCAGCAGCTTGGGGCAGGGGGCGCCGGGGGAGCAGTTCTTC
NA,TRBJ1-2,NA,TRBV20-1,CSGGSGEYYGYTF,TGCAGTGGGGGATCCGGGGAGTACTATGGCTACACCTTC
NA,TRBJ2-7,NA,TRBV20-1,CSARTTYEQYF,TGCAGTGCTAGGACAACCTACGAGCAGTACTTC
TRBD1,TRBJ1-1,NA,TRBV9,CASSVEGARRTEAFF,TGTGCCAGCAGCGTAGAGGGGGCCCGTAGAACTGAAGCTTTCTTT
NA,TRBJ2-2,NA,TRBV5-1,CASSLPGNTGELFF,TGCGCCAGCAGCTTACCAGGAAACACCGGGGAGCTGTTTTTT
NA,TRBJ1-5,NA,TRBV7-9,CASGTGWSNQPQHF,TGTGCCAGCGGTACAGGGTGGAGCAATCAGCCCCAGCATTTT
NA,TRBJ2-2,NA,TRBV27,CASSPWLGNTGELFF,TGTGCCAGCAGTCCGTGGTTGGGGAACACCGGGGAGCTGTTTTTT
NA,TRBJ2-5,NA,TRBV29-1,CSVVGQGKETQYF,TGCAGCGTTGTTGGTCAGGGAAAAGAGACCCAGTACTTC
TRBD1,TRBJ2-4,once,TRBV28,CASSPRQGADIQYF,TGTGCCAGCAGTCCAAGGCAGGGGGCAGACATTCAGTACTTC
NA,TRBJ1-2,NA,TRBV3-1,CASSPQGDYGYTF,TGTGCCAGCAGCCCACAGGGCGACTATGGCTACACCTTC
NA,TRBJ1-2,few,TRBV6-1,CASGLGSSYGYTF,TGTGCCAGCGGACTGGGATCCAGCTATGGCTACACCTTC
TRBD1,TRBJ2-4,NA,TRBV2,CASSEWDSRTTYGLLAKNIQYF,TGTGCCAGCAGTGAGTGGGACAGTCGAACCACTTACGGACTGTTAGCCAAAAACATTCAGTACTTC
NA,TRBJ2-2,once,TRBV25-1,CASSTPAGELFF,TGTGCCAGCAGTACCCCGGCCGGGGAGCTGTTTTTT
NA,TRBJ1-1,NA,TRBV5-1,CASSLGQTLTGEAFF,TGCGCCAGCAGCTTGGGACAGACCCTAACGGGAGAAGCTTTCTTT
NA,TRBJ1-5,NA,TRBV7-2,CASSSSPAVAQHF,TGTGCCAGCAGCTCGTCCCCGGCGGTTGCCCAGCATTTT
NA,TRBJ1-1,NA,TRBV6-5,CASCEGRGDTEAFF,TGTGCCAGCTGTGAGGGGAGGGGAGACACTGAAGCTTTCTTT
NA,TRBJ2-5,NA,TRBV24-1,CATSDSGSVPETQYF,TGTGCCACCAGTGATTCAGGGAGCGTCCCAGAGACCCAGTACTTC
TRBD1,TRBJ2-4,NA,TRBV3-1,CASSPRRGGGNIQYF,TGTGCCAGCAGCCCGCGACGAGGGGGCGGAAACATTCAGTACTTC
NA,TRBJ1-5,NA,TRBV3-1,CASSRATGENQPQHF,TGTGCCAGCAGCCGGGCGACGGGGGAGAATCAGCCCCAGCATTTT
TRBD1,TRBJ1-1,NA,TRBV11-3,CASSRQGFTEAFF,TGTGCCAGCAGCCGACAGGGTTTCACTGAAGCTTTCTTT
NA,TRBJ2-1,NA,TRBV18,CASSPTGTSYNEQFF,TGTGCCAGCTCACCAACAGGGACGTCCTACAATGAGCAGTTCTTC
TRBD1,TRBJ1-6,NA,TRBV29-1,CSVGSAGGLGNSPLHF,TGCAGCGTTGGGTCCGCAGGGGGCCTGGGGAATTCACCCCTCCACTTT
NA,TRBJ2-3,NA,TRBV9,CASSVETLGDTQYF,TGTGCCAGCAGCGTAGAAACACTGGGAGATACGCAGTATTTT
NA,TRBJ1-1,NA,TRBV30,CAWSVRRGNTEAFF,TGTGCCTGGAGTGTACGGAGGGGGAACACTGAAGCTTTCTTT
TRBD1,TRBJ1-1,few,TRBV20-1,CSARGQGEAFF,TGCAGTGCGCGGGGACAGGGGGAAGCTTTCTTT
NA,TRBJ2-4,NA,TRBV27,CASSQGLAKNIQYF,TGTGCCAGCAGCCAAGGTTTGGCCAAAAACATTCAGTACTTC
NA,TRBJ2-3,NA,TRBV29-1,CSVGPIGARDTQYF,TGCAGCGTCGGACCTATAGGGGCACGCGATACGCAGTATTTT
NA,TRBJ2-6,once,TRBV24-1,CATGSPGANVLTF,TGTGCCACGGGCTCGCCTGGGGCCAACGTCCTGACTTTC
NA,TRBJ2-2,NA,TRBV3-1,CASSQFTGTGELFF,TGTGCCAGCAGCCAATTTACAGGGACCGGGGAGCTGTTTTTT
TRBD1,TRBJ2-1,NA,TRBV6-1,CASRTPGQGEHNEQFF,TGTGCCAGCAGAACACCGGGACAGGGGGAACACAATGAGCAGTTCTTC
NA,TRBJ1-6,NA,TRBV2,CASKRGLSSPLHF,TGTGCCAGCAAGAGGGGCTTGAGTTCACCCCTCCACTTT
TRBD2,TRBJ2-2,once,TRBV29-1,CSPTKWLAATGELFF,TGCAGCCCCACAAAGTGGCTAGCGGCAACCGGGGAGCTGTTTTTT
TRBD1,TRBJ1-5,NA,TRBV12-3/TRBV12-4,CASSSTGGWDKQPQHF,TGTGCCAGCAGTTCAACAGGGGGCTGGGACAAACAGCCCCAGCATTTT
NA,TRBJ1-5,NA,TRBV30,CAWSPVSGQPQHF,TGTGCCTGGAGTCCAGTATCCGGTCAGCCCCAGCATTTT
NA,TRBJ2-3,NA,TRBV29-1,CSAGPTTDTQYF,TGCAGCGCGGGCCCGACCACAGATACGCAGTATTTT
NA,TRBJ2-3,NA,TRBV19,CASTGVRTDTQYF,TGTGCCAGTACAGGGGTGCGCACAGATACGCAGTATTTT
TRBD2,TRBJ2-1,NA,TRBV28,CASSALAGHNEQFF,TGTGCCAGCAGCGCACTAGCGGGCCACAATGAGCAGTTCTTC
TRBD2,TRBJ2-2,once,TRBV29-1,CSVASSGNTGELFF,TGCAGCGTTGCGTCTAGCGGTAACACCGGGGAGCTGTTTTTT